Listed below are T cell receptor beta chains from one sample, sequenced in a study of shared clonotypes between healthy human individuals. The assay was immunoSEQ multiplex PCR, and TCRdb's table has in-frame clones only and misses some. Of some 630,000 clones in the sample, roughly 96% were seen once. Sequencing input: naive CD8+ T cells sorted from blood. The source is a woman aged 25 to 39 in good health. CDR3s include the opening cysteine and the closing phenylalanine or tryptophan. Each record gives: CDR3 length, V gene, clone size, D gene, J gene, CDR3 DNA, CDR3 protein. D genes are given only for firm matches. A row's size may be missing; if present it is once, few, many or a size class.

cdr3_length: 14
v_call: TRBV7-8
clone_size: -
d_call: -
j_call: TRBJ2-1
cdr3_nt: TGTGCCAGCAGCTTAGAAGTCTCGGGCAATGAGCAGTTCTTC
cdr3_aa: CASSLEVSGNEQFF

cdr3_length: 16
v_call: TRBV2
clone_size: -
d_call: TRBD2
j_call: TRBJ2-7
cdr3_nt: TGTGCCAGCAGTCAGAATCCGGGACTAGCGAGTTACGAGCAGTACTTC
cdr3_aa: CASSQNPGLASYEQYF

cdr3_length: 16
v_call: TRBV27
clone_size: -
d_call: -
j_call: TRBJ1-4
cdr3_nt: TGTGCCAGCAGTCCCGCGTTACCGGGTCCGGGTGAAAAACTGTTTTTT
cdr3_aa: CASSPALPGPGEKLFF

cdr3_length: 15
v_call: TRBV5-6
clone_size: -
d_call: TRBD1
j_call: TRBJ2-5
cdr3_nt: TGTGCCAGCAGCTACGGGACAGGGGGCTCGAAGACCCAGTACTTC
cdr3_aa: CASSYGTGGSKTQYF

cdr3_length: 13
v_call: TRBV6-1
clone_size: -
d_call: -
j_call: TRBJ2-1
cdr3_nt: TGTGCCAGCAGTGAAACTACATACAATGAGCAGTTCTTC
cdr3_aa: CASSETTYNEQFF

cdr3_length: 16
v_call: TRBV28
clone_size: -
d_call: TRBD2
j_call: TRBJ2-7
cdr3_nt: TGTGCCAGCAGCCCAATAATAGCGGGAACATCCTACGAGCAGTACTTC
cdr3_aa: CASSPIIAGTSYEQYF

cdr3_length: 12
v_call: TRBV7-3
clone_size: once
d_call: -
j_call: TRBJ1-5
cdr3_nt: TGTGCCATACCTGGGGGTAGTCAGCCCCAGCATTTT
cdr3_aa: CAIPGGSQPQHF

cdr3_length: 12
v_call: TRBV6-5
clone_size: -
d_call: -
j_call: TRBJ2-1
cdr3_nt: TGTGCCAGCAGCCTGACCGGCAATGAGCAGTTCTTC
cdr3_aa: CASSLTGNEQFF

cdr3_length: 15
v_call: TRBV11-2
clone_size: once
d_call: -
j_call: TRBJ2-6
cdr3_nt: TGTGCCAGCGGATCGCCTAGTGGTGGGGCCAACGTCCTGACTTTC
cdr3_aa: CASGSPSGGANVLTF

cdr3_length: 16
v_call: TRBV2
clone_size: -
d_call: -
j_call: TRBJ1-1
cdr3_nt: TGTGCCAGCAGTGCACCCGTGAGACAGCTGAACACTGAAGCTTTCTTT
cdr3_aa: CASSAPVRQLNTEAFF

cdr3_length: 16
v_call: TRBV10-3
clone_size: -
d_call: TRBD1
j_call: TRBJ1-1
cdr3_nt: TGTGCCATCGCTGCGCCGGGACAGGGTCGGGACACTGAAGCTTTCTTT
cdr3_aa: CAIAAPGQGRDTEAFF

cdr3_length: 13
v_call: TRBV28
clone_size: -
d_call: TRBD1
j_call: TRBJ1-5
cdr3_nt: TGTGCCAGCAGTGGGACAGACAATCAGCCCCAGCATTTT
cdr3_aa: CASSGTDNQPQHF

cdr3_length: 14
v_call: TRBV15
clone_size: -
d_call: -
j_call: TRBJ2-2
cdr3_nt: TGTGCCACCAGCAGACCAATGAACACCGGGGAGCTGTTTTTT
cdr3_aa: CATSRPMNTGELFF

cdr3_length: 13
v_call: TRBV5-6
clone_size: once
d_call: -
j_call: TRBJ2-7
cdr3_nt: TGTGCCAGCAGCTCCGGGACGTCCTACGAGCAGTACTTC
cdr3_aa: CASSSGTSYEQYF

cdr3_length: 15
v_call: TRBV9
clone_size: -
d_call: -
j_call: TRBJ1-1
cdr3_nt: TGTGCCAGCAGCGCGAGGACCCTGGGGAACACTGAAGCTTTCTTT
cdr3_aa: CASSARTLGNTEAFF

cdr3_length: 16
v_call: TRBV7-9
clone_size: -
d_call: -
j_call: TRBJ2-2
cdr3_nt: TGTGCCAGCAGCGACCGACACGGACAGAGCACCGGGGAGCTGTTTTTT
cdr3_aa: CASSDRHGQSTGELFF

cdr3_length: 12
v_call: TRBV30
clone_size: -
d_call: -
j_call: TRBJ2-1
cdr3_nt: TGTGCCTGGAGTCCAGAATACAATGAGCAGTTCTTC
cdr3_aa: CAWSPEYNEQFF

cdr3_length: 14
v_call: TRBV10-2
clone_size: -
d_call: TRBD2
j_call: TRBJ2-2
cdr3_nt: TGCGCCAGCACGGGACTAGGAAACACCGGGGAGCTGTTTTTT
cdr3_aa: CASTGLGNTGELFF

cdr3_length: 20
v_call: TRBV9
clone_size: -
d_call: -
j_call: TRBJ2-1
cdr3_nt: TGTGCCAGCAGCGTCCGCCCCACTGAGGCAGTGACTAACTCCTACAATGAGCAGTTCTTC
cdr3_aa: CASSVRPTEAVTNSYNEQFF

cdr3_length: 12
v_call: TRBV9
clone_size: -
d_call: TRBD1
j_call: TRBJ2-1
cdr3_nt: TGTGCCAGCAGAGGGGACAGCAATGAGCAGTTCTTC
cdr3_aa: CASRGDSNEQFF

cdr3_length: 15
v_call: TRBV11-1
clone_size: -
d_call: TRBD1
j_call: TRBJ2-5
cdr3_nt: TGTGCCAGCACCAAGGGGGCGATAGCTGGAGAGACCCAGTACTTC
cdr3_aa: CASTKGAIAGETQYF

cdr3_length: 16
v_call: TRBV19
clone_size: -
d_call: TRBD1
j_call: TRBJ2-6
cdr3_nt: TGTGCCAGTGGGGGACAGGGGAACTCTGGGGCCAACGTCCTGACTTTC
cdr3_aa: CASGGQGNSGANVLTF

cdr3_length: 12
v_call: TRBV19
clone_size: once
d_call: -
j_call: TRBJ2-1
cdr3_nt: TGTGCCAGTAGTATAGACAGAACTGAGCAGTTCTTC
cdr3_aa: CASSIDRTEQFF

cdr3_length: 11
v_call: TRBV29-1
clone_size: -
d_call: -
j_call: TRBJ2-1
cdr3_nt: TGCAGCGTTGCCCCCTACAATGAGCAGTTCTTC
cdr3_aa: CSVAPYNEQFF

cdr3_length: 15
v_call: TRBV14
clone_size: -
d_call: -
j_call: TRBJ2-7
cdr3_nt: TGTGCCAGCAGCCAAGTAAGTTCAGGGCCGAACGAGCAGTACTTC
cdr3_aa: CASSQVSSGPNEQYF

cdr3_length: 15
v_call: TRBV19
clone_size: -
d_call: -
j_call: TRBJ2-1
cdr3_nt: TGTGCCAGTAGCCTTTTAGGACTAAGCGGCAATGAGCAGTTCTTC
cdr3_aa: CASSLLGLSGNEQFF

cdr3_length: 15
v_call: TRBV28
clone_size: -
d_call: TRBD1
j_call: TRBJ1-1
cdr3_nt: TGTGCCAGCAGGGGTAGACAGGGTGTGAACACTGAAGCTTTCTTT
cdr3_aa: CASRGRQGVNTEAFF

cdr3_length: 15
v_call: TRBV19
clone_size: once
d_call: -
j_call: TRBJ1-1
cdr3_nt: TGTGCCAGTAGGAACACAGGAGGTCGGGACACTGAAGCTTTCTTT
cdr3_aa: CASRNTGGRDTEAFF

cdr3_length: 14
v_call: TRBV11-2
clone_size: -
d_call: -
j_call: TRBJ2-1
cdr3_nt: TGTGCCAGCAGCTTCCGGAGCTCCTACAATGAGCAGTTCTTC
cdr3_aa: CASSFRSSYNEQFF

cdr3_length: 15
v_call: TRBV4-1
clone_size: -
d_call: -
j_call: TRBJ2-1
cdr3_nt: TGCGCCAGCAGCCAAATCCCAGACGTCTACAATGAGCAGTTCTTC
cdr3_aa: CASSQIPDVYNEQFF

cdr3_length: 16
v_call: TRBV5-6
clone_size: -
d_call: TRBD2
j_call: TRBJ2-1
cdr3_nt: TGTGCCAGCAGCTTGGACCCGCGGGAGGGCCATAATGAGCAGTTCTTC
cdr3_aa: CASSLDPREGHNEQFF

cdr3_length: 14
v_call: TRBV7-9
clone_size: few
d_call: TRBD1
j_call: TRBJ2-2
cdr3_nt: TGTGCCAGCAGCTTGGGACAGGGACCCGGGGAGCTGTTTTTT
cdr3_aa: CASSLGQGPGELFF

cdr3_length: 14
v_call: TRBV19
clone_size: -
d_call: TRBD1
j_call: TRBJ2-7
cdr3_nt: TGTGCCAGTAGAGCCGGGACAGGGGGCTTCGAGCAGTACTTC
cdr3_aa: CASRAGTGGFEQYF

cdr3_length: 14
v_call: TRBV4-1
clone_size: -
d_call: -
j_call: TRBJ2-2
cdr3_nt: TGCGCCAGCAGTACGGAGGCCCAGCCCGGGGAGCTGTTTTTT
cdr3_aa: CASSTEAQPGELFF

cdr3_length: 16
v_call: TRBV9
clone_size: -
d_call: TRBD2
j_call: TRBJ2-3
cdr3_nt: TGTGCCAGCAGCGCGGCACTAGCGGAATTCACAGATACGCAGTATTTT
cdr3_aa: CASSAALAEFTDTQYF

cdr3_length: 15
v_call: TRBV7-8
clone_size: once
d_call: TRBD2
j_call: TRBJ2-7
cdr3_nt: TGTGCCAGCAGCTCTTACGCGGGAGAGGGCTACGAGCAGTACTTC
cdr3_aa: CASSSYAGEGYEQYF

cdr3_length: 16
v_call: TRBV5-1
clone_size: -
d_call: TRBD1
j_call: TRBJ2-7
cdr3_nt: TGCGCCAGCAGCGACTTCGACAGGGGCAGCTCCTACGAGCAGTACTTC
cdr3_aa: CASSDFDRGSSYEQYF

cdr3_length: 16
v_call: TRBV7-2
clone_size: -
d_call: -
j_call: TRBJ1-2
cdr3_nt: TGTGCCAGCAGCTTTCGCTCCGAAGGGGCTAACTATGGCTACACCTTC
cdr3_aa: CASSFRSEGANYGYTF

cdr3_length: 15
v_call: TRBV7-9
clone_size: -
d_call: TRBD1
j_call: TRBJ2-5
cdr3_nt: TGTGCCAGCAGCAATTTTGACAGGGGCCAAGAGACCCAGTACTTC
cdr3_aa: CASSNFDRGQETQYF

cdr3_length: 15
v_call: TRBV5-4
clone_size: -
d_call: -
j_call: TRBJ2-2
cdr3_nt: TGTGCCAGCAGCTTAGGGGGGTCCAACACCGGGGAGCTGTTTTTT
cdr3_aa: CASSLGGSNTGELFF

cdr3_length: 19
v_call: TRBV4-1
clone_size: -
d_call: TRBD2
j_call: TRBJ2-7
cdr3_nt: TGCGCCAGCAGCCAAGAGGAGAATAGCGGGAGAAAAGGGGCCTACGAGCAGTACTTC
cdr3_aa: CASSQEENSGRKGAYEQYF

cdr3_length: 15
v_call: TRBV27
clone_size: -
d_call: TRBD2
j_call: TRBJ2-7
cdr3_nt: TGTGCCAGCAGTTGGGGAGCGGGAGGCTCCTACGAGCAGTACTTC
cdr3_aa: CASSWGAGGSYEQYF

cdr3_length: 14
v_call: TRBV9
clone_size: once
d_call: -
j_call: TRBJ2-2
cdr3_nt: TGTGCCAGCAGCGTAGGGGGCAGCACCGGGGAGCTGTTTTTT
cdr3_aa: CASSVGGSTGELFF

cdr3_length: 14
v_call: TRBV28
clone_size: -
d_call: -
j_call: TRBJ1-5
cdr3_nt: TGTGCCATCAGAGAGGGGCTTAGCAATCAGCCCCAGCATTTT
cdr3_aa: CAIREGLSNQPQHF

cdr3_length: 13
v_call: TRBV10-1
clone_size: -
d_call: TRBD2
j_call: TRBJ2-1
cdr3_nt: TGCGCCAGCAGTCGGCGGGAGGGCACTGAGCAGTTCTTC
cdr3_aa: CASSRREGTEQFF

cdr3_length: 15
v_call: TRBV27
clone_size: once
d_call: -
j_call: TRBJ2-2
cdr3_nt: TGTGCCAGCAGTACCGGGACGGCGAACACCGGGGAGCTGTTTTTT
cdr3_aa: CASSTGTANTGELFF

cdr3_length: 15
v_call: TRBV29-1
clone_size: -
d_call: TRBD1
j_call: TRBJ1-1
cdr3_nt: TGCAGCGCGGGGCCCATACAGGGGTTGAACACTGAAGCTTTCTTT
cdr3_aa: CSAGPIQGLNTEAFF

cdr3_length: 15
v_call: TRBV28
clone_size: once
d_call: -
j_call: TRBJ1-3
cdr3_nt: TGTGCCAGCAGTTGGGGGGTACTCTCTGGAAACACCATATATTTT
cdr3_aa: CASSWGVLSGNTIYF

cdr3_length: 12
v_call: TRBV19
clone_size: once
d_call: TRBD1
j_call: TRBJ2-5
cdr3_nt: TGTGCCCCGGGTGACAGGGAAGAGACCCAGTACTTC
cdr3_aa: CAPGDREETQYF

cdr3_length: 11
v_call: TRBV20-1
clone_size: -
d_call: TRBD2
j_call: TRBJ2-7
cdr3_nt: TGCAGTGCTAGAGGCGGGAGCGAGCAGTACTTC
cdr3_aa: CSARGGSEQYF

cdr3_length: 16
v_call: TRBV6-5
clone_size: -
d_call: TRBD2
j_call: TRBJ2-7
cdr3_nt: TGTGCCAGCAGTTACTCCTCCGGGACTAAAGTCTACGAGCAGTACTTC
cdr3_aa: CASSYSSGTKVYEQYF